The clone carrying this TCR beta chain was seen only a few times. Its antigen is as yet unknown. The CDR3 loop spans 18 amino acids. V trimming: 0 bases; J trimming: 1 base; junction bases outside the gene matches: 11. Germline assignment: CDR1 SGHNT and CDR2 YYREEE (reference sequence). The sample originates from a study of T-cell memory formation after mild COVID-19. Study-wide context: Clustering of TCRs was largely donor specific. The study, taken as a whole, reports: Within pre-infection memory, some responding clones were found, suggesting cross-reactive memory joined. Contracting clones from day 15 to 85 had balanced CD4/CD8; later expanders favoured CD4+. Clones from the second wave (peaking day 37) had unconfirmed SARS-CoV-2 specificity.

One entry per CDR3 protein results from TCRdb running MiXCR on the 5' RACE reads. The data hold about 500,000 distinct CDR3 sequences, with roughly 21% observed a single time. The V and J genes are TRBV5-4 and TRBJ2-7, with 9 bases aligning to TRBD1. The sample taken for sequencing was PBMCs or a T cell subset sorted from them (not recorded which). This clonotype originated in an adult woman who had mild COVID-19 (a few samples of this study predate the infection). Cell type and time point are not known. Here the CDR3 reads CASSLGTGAVMRSYEQYF. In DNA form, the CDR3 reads TGTGCCAGCAGCTTGGGGACAGGGGCGGTTATGAGGTCCTACGAGCAGTACTTC.